Listed below are T cell receptor beta chains from one sample, sequenced in a study of beta chain features in type 1 diabetes. Data came from immunoSEQ multiplex PCR; TCRdb stores just in-frame clones and leaves some out. The data hold approximately 360,000 clones, with over 9.5% observed a single time. Sequenced material: naive CD4+ T cells from blood. The receptor set was obtained from a woman aged 18 to 35 with type 1 diabetes. Both conserved end residues are part of each CDR3. Fields, in order: V gene, clone size, J gene, D gene, CDR3 protein, CDR3 DNA. A D gene is named only where the DNA matches it firmly. Clone size is stated in some rows and not others, as once, few, many or a class when expanded.

TRBV4-3,few,TRBJ1-1,NA,CASSQEARATEAFF,TGCGCCAGCAGCCAAGAAGCCAGGGCCACTGAAGCTTTCTTT
TRBV2,few,TRBJ2-7,TRBD1,CASRRTGTSEQYF,TGTGCCAGCAGGAGGACAGGGACGTCCGAGCAGTACTTC
TRBV6-6,NA,TRBJ1-5,NA,CASSYGGSSNQPQHF,TGTGCCAGCAGTTACGGAGGATCGAGCAATCAGCCCCAGCATTTT
TRBV5-1,few,TRBJ2-3,TRBD2,CASSPGLAGSTDTQYF,TGCGCCAGCAGTCCTGGACTAGCGGGGAGCACAGATACGCAGTATTTT
TRBV9,few,TRBJ2-1,NA,CASSAVPRGSGNEQFF,TGTGCCAGCAGCGCCGTCCCCCGGGGATCCGGGAATGAGCAGTTCTTC
TRBV27,NA,TRBJ1-6,NA,CASTPRANSPLHF,TGTGCCAGCACCCCCAGGGCTAATTCACCCCTCCACTTT
TRBV6-5,NA,TRBJ2-7,NA,CASSYRGTYEQYF,TGTGCCAGCAGTTACCGGGGGACCTACGAGCAGTACTTC
TRBV18,few,TRBJ1-2,NA,CASSQTVEHGYTF,TGTGCCAGCTCACAGACAGTGGAACATGGCTACACCTTC
TRBV28,few,TRBJ2-1,NA,CASGPQDEQFF,TGTGCCAGCGGCCCCCAGGATGAGCAGTTCTTC
TRBV6-6,few,TRBJ2-5,NA,CASTRSSGEETQYF,TGTGCCAGCACTCGATCGTCGGGGGAGGAGACCCAGTACTTC
TRBV7-2,NA,TRBJ2-1,NA,CASRPTGSNNEQFF,TGTGCCAGCCGGCCCACCGGGAGTAACAATGAGCAGTTCTTC
TRBV9,few,TRBJ2-2,TRBD2,CASSVLAVNTGELFF,TGTGCCAGCAGCGTACTAGCGGTGAACACCGGGGAGCTGTTTTTT